This TCR beta chain was identified in a study of T-cell reconstitution after alpha-beta-depleted transplantation in children (dated by TCRdb to about 2016). The study in broad terms: Using TCR repertoire profiling, the study quantitatively followed how T-cell immune reconstitution unfolded in children after TCRalphabeta/CD19-depleted allogeneic hematopoietic cell transplantation.

This clonotype has more than one count but fewer than ten. Which antigen it targets is not known. No base-level quality is on record; no much larger clone is a single base apart. Sequences SGHRS (CDR1) and YFSETQ (CDR2) are obtained from the germline V gene. The germline ends are 14 bases apart after V is trimmed by 9 bases and J by 2 bases. From the cysteine up to the phenylalanine, the CDR3 has a length of 14 residues. Solely the CDR3 DNA is kept, with 42 bases framed from the first base. Libraries were constructed by PCR. For sequencing, an Illumina HiSeq 2500 was employed. To normalize quantification of the TCRbeta repertoire, the TCR libraries were built with molecular barcoding that relied on unique molecular identifiers. In-frame beta chains were kept once TCRdb had trimmed the public reads at Q25 with fastp and called clones with MiXCR. When rows share a CDR3 protein, they turn into one entry using the most common DNA and genes. This sample gives around 500,000 distinct CDR3 sequences in total; around 13% of them show up just once. The ten largest clones represent around 5.6% of the sample.

The TCR was taken from a human donor who donated a stem cell graft to a child with combined immunodeficiency. This sample comprised PBMCs from the stem cell graft donor, obtained from the stem cell graft. The V and J segments used are TRBV5-1 and TRBJ2-2; matching of 6 bases hints at TRBD2 as the D gene. CDR3 region: CATSGTPNTGELFF. Here is the DNA: TGCGCCACTTCCGGGACTCCAAACACCGGGGAGCTGTTTTTT.